These 22 T cell receptor beta chains were sequenced from one sample in a study of OX40 agonist ivuxolimab in advanced cancers. The assay was immunoSEQ multiplex PCR, and TCRdb's table has in-frame clones only and misses some. The sample records under 200,000 clones, 94% being singletons. The sample consisted of CD4+ or CD8+ T cells sorted from blood, taken in a trial of the OX40 agonist ivuxolimab. The source of these receptors is an adult with an advanced solid tumor such as melanoma, head and neck, liver or kidney cancer.

The chain has TRBV10-3 and TRBJ1-4, with 7 bases lining up with TRBD1. This CDR3 has 14 amino acids. Germline-derived CDR1 and CDR2 are ENHRY and SYGVKD. The J segment lost 7 bases and the V segment lost 3 bases, leaving 5 bases of the junction unmatched. The chain's CDR3 is CAISDDREAEKLFF. CDR3 bases: TGTGCCATCAGTGACGACAGGGAGGCTGAAAAACTGTTTTTT.

This chain joins TRBV21-1 and TRBJ1-1; the table's D call of TRBD1 was not tested on the DNA. TRBV21-1 is a listed pseudogene. The length of the CDR3 is 14 residues. The CDR3 DNA reads TGTGCCAGCAGTTTACAGGGTGGAAACACTGAAGCTTTCTTT. This codes for CASSLQGGNTEAFF.

This clone was recorded once. V and J are TRBV29-1 and TRBJ1-2; D is unclear. This CDR3 region has 13 residues. V lost 7 bases, J lost 6 bases, and 18 bases lay in between. Germline loops: CDR1 SQVTM, CDR2 ANQGSEA. The CDR3 is CSAQRGGSNGYTF. The CDR3 DNA reads as TGCAGCGCCCAACGGGGAGGGTCCAATGGCTACACCTTC.

The chain joins TRBV7-8 to TRBJ2-7, with D possibly matching TRBD2 (7 bases). Germline V gene sequence: CDR1 SGHVS, CDR2 FQNEAQ. V was cut by 6 bases and J by 3 bases, with 18 bases left in between. The CDR3 is 15 residues long. CDR3 in DNA: TGTGCCAGCAGAAATTGGGTCGGGGGGCACTACGAGCAGTACTTC. Its protein product is CASRNWVGGHYEQYF.

This chain uses TRBV5-4 with TRBJ1-1; D is unresolved. Trimming removed 5 bases from V and 2 bases from J, with 19 bases in between. The germline gives CDR1 SGHNT, CDR2 YYREEE (reference sequence). This CDR3 has 16 amino acids. The CDR3 sequence: CASRPTQGSYNTEAFF. CDR3 nucleotides: TGTGCCAGCAGACCGACGCAAGGGTCCTACAACACTGAAGCTTTCTTT. The entire variable domain, with the rest obtained from reference TRBV5-4 and TRBJ1-1, is as follows: ETGVTQSPTHLIKTRGQQVTLRCSSQSGHNTVSWYQQALGQGPQFIFQYYREEENGRGNFPPRFSGLQFPNYSSELNVNALELDDSALYLCASRPTQGSYNTEAFFGQGTRLTVV.

V and J are TRBV5-1 and TRBJ2-3, with no clear D. The ends were cut back, 4 bases at V and 4 bases at J, with 10 bases in the middle. This CDR3 contains 13 residues. Looked up from germline, CDR1 is SGHRS and CDR2 is YFSETQ. CDR3: CASSPQIADTQYF. The CDR3 bases are TGCGCCAGCAGCCCCCAAATAGCAGATACGCAGTATTTT. Full variable domain (remainder filled in from reference TRBV5-1 and TRBJ2-3): KAGVTQTPRYLIKTRGQQVTLSCSPISGHRSVSWYQQTPGQGLQFLFEYFSETQRNKGNFPGRFSGRQFSNSRSEMNVSTLELGDSALYLCASSPQIADTQYFGPGTRLTVL.

V usage is TRBV5-5 and J usage is TRBJ2-1; TRBD2 might be the D (5 bases). Trimming shortened V by 5 bases and J by 1 base, and 13 bases separated the two germline ends. The germline V gene has CDR1 SGHKS and CDR2 YYEKEE (reference sequence). The CDR3 covers 15 residues. The CDR3 DNA reads TGTGCCAGCAGGGGGTCAAGCGGTTCCTACAATGAGCAGTTCTTC. Translated: CASRGSSGSYNEQFF.

This chain links TRBV7-9 with TRBJ2-7; D remains ambiguous. CDR3 size: 13 residues. Germline CDR1 SEHNR, CDR2 FQNEAQ (reference sequence). V lost 8 bases and J lost 3, with 14 bases in between. DNA of the CDR3: TGTGCCAGCCGGATTCTAGAGGACTACGAGCAGTACTTC. It specifies CASRILEDYEQYF.

The rearrangement uses TRBV5-6 and TRBJ2-5; D might be TRBD1 (6 bases). CDR3 length: 13 residues. Looked up from germline, CDR1 is SGHDT and CDR2 is YYEEEE. Trimming removed 5 bases at V and 2 bases at J, with 10 bases between. CDR3 sequence: CASSGTRQETQYF. The DNA for the CDR3 is TGTGCCAGCAGTGGGACACGGCAAGAGACCCAGTACTTC. Combining the CDR3 with reference TRBV5-6 and TRBJ2-5 gives the whole variable domain DAGVTQSPTHLIKTRGQQVTLRCSPKSGHDTVSWYQQALGQGPQFIFQYYEEEERQRGNFPDRFSGHQFPNYSSELNVNALLLGDSALYLCASSGTRQETQYFGPGTRLLVL.

CDR3 amino acids: CASTPGDRGYEQYF. The CDR3, as DNA: TGCGCCAGCACCCCAGGGGACAGGGGCTACGAGCAGTACTTC. V and J are TRBV5-1 and TRBJ2-7, with 10 nucleotides matching TRBD1. The CDR3 extends over 14 amino acids. Trimming cost V 6 bases and J 3 bases; bases outside gene matches: 6. The germline CDR1 and CDR2 sequences are SGHRS and YFSETQ.

CDR3 sequence: CASSLQFLGSSYNSPLHF. The CDR3 bases are TGTGCCAGCAGCTTACAGTTTCTTGGGAGCTCCTATAATTCACCCCTCCACTTT. The chain links TRBV7-2 to TRBJ1-6; D ambiguous. V was clipped by 2 bases and J by 0 bases, with 14 bases between them. From germline, CDR1 is SGHTA and CDR2 FQGNSA. The length of the CDR3 is 18 residues.

The chain couples TRBV11-2 to TRBJ2-1; 7 bases map to TRBD2. The V segment lost 5 bases and the J segment 4 bases; nucleotides outside the gene matches: 5. CDR3 length equals 14 residues. Germline CDR1 reads SGHAT; CDR2 reads FQNNGV. The CDR3 is CASSGGRVYNEQFF. In DNA form, the CDR3 reads TGTGCCAGCAGCGGCGGGAGAGTTTACAATGAGCAGTTCTTC.

This chain uses TRBV28 with TRBJ2-1; no reliable D call. Trimming removed 5 bases from V and 0 bases from J, with 17 bases in between. The CDR3 sequence is 17 residues long. In germline, CDR1 is MDHEN, CDR2 SYDVKM. This CDR3 is CASSLVYTASSYNEQFF. Written as DNA, the CDR3 is TGTGCCAGCAGTCTAGTTTACACCGCGAGCTCCTACAATGAGCAGTTCTTC.

The V and J genes are TRBV7-2 and TRBJ2-1; perhaps TRBD1 as D (6 bases). This CDR3 is built from 14 residues. Germline V gene data show CDR1 as SGHTA and CDR2 as FQGNSA. The V gene lost 4 bases and the J gene lost 6 bases, with 13 bases spanning the gap. Written as DNA, the CDR3 is TGTGCCAGCAGCTCAAGGACAGTAATCAATGAGCAGTTCTTC. Encoded protein: CASSSRTVINEQFF.

V and J are TRBV18 and TRBJ2-1, with D hard to call. The germline V gene has CDR1 KGHSH and CDR2 LQKENI. CDR3 length: 13 amino acids. Trimming left V 3 bases short and J 6 bases short, with 9 bases between. The CDR3 loop is CASSPPSSNEQFF. Written as DNA, the CDR3 is TGTGCCAGCTCACCTCCGTCTAGCAATGAGCAGTTCTTC.

The chain carries TRBV21-1 and TRBJ1-3. TRBV21-1 is shown as a pseudogene. This CDR3 comprises 18 residues. The DNA of the CDR3 is TGTGCCAGCAGCCGAGATATAGATCGCGGCGTCTCTGGAAACACCATATATTTT. It yields the protein CASSRDIDRGVSGNTIYF.

The J gene is TRBJ2-7, the V gene TRBV11-2; tentatively, D is TRBD1 or TRBD2 (5 bases each). V was cut by 5 bases and J by 5 bases, with 16 bases left in between. Germline CDR1 reads SGHAT; CDR2 reads FQNNGV. The CDR3 consists of 14 residues. This chain's CDR3 is CASSARDRGNEQYF. CDR3 DNA: TGTGCCAGCAGCGCCCGGGACCGGGGAAACGAGCAGTACTTC.

The chain carries TRBV7-2 and TRBJ2-1; 12 nucleotides line up with TRBD2. CDR3 size: 14 residues. Looked up from germline, CDR1 is SGHTA and CDR2 is FQGNSA. V lost 7 bases and J lost 3; bases outside the gene matches: 1. The CDR3 sequence is CASTTSGSYNEQFF. The CDR3, as DNA: TGTGCCAGCACGACTAGCGGGAGCTACAATGAGCAGTTCTTC.

CDR3 coding DNA: TGTGCCAGCAGCTCAAGGACAGGGAGCTCCTACGAGCAGTACTTC. Translation: CASSSRTGSSYEQYF. The chain carries TRBV7-2 and TRBJ2-7; 8 bases are a match to TRBD1. This CDR3 region has 15 residues. V was pared by 4 bases and J by 0 bases, with 5 bases of the junction left unmatched. Looked up from germline, CDR1 is SGHTA and CDR2 is FQGNSA. Based on the CDR3 plus reference TRBV7-2 and TRBJ2-7, the full variable domain is GAGVSQSPSNKVTEKGKDVELRCDPISGHTALYWYRQSLGQGLEFLIYFQGNSAPDKSGLPSDRFSAERTGGSVSTLTIQRTQQEDSAVYLCASSSRTGSSYEQYFGPGTRLTVT.

The J gene is TRBJ1-1, the V gene TRBV9; a weak D match, TRBD1 (5 bases). Trimming removed 0 bases at V and 4 bases at J, with 13 bases between. The CDR3 is made up of 15 amino acids. Looked up from germline, CDR1 is SGDLS and CDR2 is YYNGEE. The CDR3 DNA is TGTGCCAGCAGCGTAGGATGGGGGGTGGGCACTGAAGCTTTCTTT. Translation: CASSVGWGVGTEAFF.

CDR3 bases: TGTGCCAGCAGTTTTTACAGGGGGACTCAGCCCCAGCATTTT. Amino acids: CASSFYRGTQPQHF. The chain carries TRBV28 and TRBJ1-5; 8 bases are a match to TRBD1. The CDR3 is made up of 14 amino acids. CDR1 MDHEN and CDR2 SYDVKM come from the germline V gene. Trimming removed 3 bases from V and 6 bases from J; junction bases left unmatched: 4.

The chain uses TRBV5-1 and TRBJ1-1; no clear D. Trimming pared 4 bases from V and 5 bases from J, leaving 15 bases between. The CDR3 is 14 residues long. The V gene's germline CDR1 is SGHRS and CDR2 YFSETQ. CDR3 sequence: CASSGGFLRTEAFF. In DNA form, the CDR3 reads TGCGCCAGCAGCGGCGGGTTCCTTCGTACTGAAGCTTTCTTT. Looking up the rest from reference TRBV5-1 and TRBJ1-1 gives the full variable domain: KAGVTQTPRYLIKTRGQQVTLSCSPISGHRSVSWYQQTPGQGLQFLFEYFSETQRNKGNFPGRFSGRQFSNSRSEMNVSTLELGDSALYLCASSGGFLRTEAFFGQGTRLTVV.